The T cell receptor (beta chain) under discussion was sequenced for a study of OX40 agonist ivuxolimab in advanced cancers. The sample holds a few counts of this clone. Its cognate antigen is unknown. This CDR3 region has 15 residues. The ends were cut back, 4 bases at V and 7 bases at J, with 17 bases in the middle. Germline V gene sequence: CDR1 SGHNT, CDR2 YYREEE (reference sequence). Broader study findings: CD8+ T cells averaged more expanded clones than CD4+. The study did not work out the antigen specificity of the expanded peripheral T cells.

Assay used: immunoSEQ multiplex PCR; TCRdb lists only in-frame clones, some missing. There are around 40,000 clones in the sample; around four fifths occur only once, and 2.5% to 3% lies in the top ten. The timepoints at which blood was sampled were baseline, cycle 4 day 1, and cycle 7 day 1. Here the sequenced sample was CD4+ or CD8+ T cells sorted from blood, taken in a trial of the OX40 agonist ivuxolimab. The V call is TRBV5-4, the J call TRBJ1-4; D remains unclear. The TCR comes from an adult with an advanced solid tumor such as melanoma, head and neck, liver or kidney cancer. CDR3 in amino acids: CASSLRTAAGEKLFF. The CDR3 bases are TGTGCCAGCAGCCTACGGACTGCAGCCGGTGAAAAACTGTTTTTT.